Listed below are T cell receptor beta chains from one sample, sequenced in a study of cytomegalovirus exposure and HLA in healthy donors. Using immunoSEQ multiplex PCR, the repertoire was profiled, and TCRdb retains in-frame clones only, with some absent. The sample lists about 110,000 clones, approximately 72% occurring once. Sequenced: PBMCs. These receptors all come from a man aged 25-40 years in good health and CMV-seronegative. The CDR3 runs from the conserved cysteine through the conserved F or W. Each record gives: D gene, J gene, V gene, clone size, CDR3 length, CDR3 protein, CDR3 DNA. The D gene is left open where the match is weak. Size is omitted from some rows. Given values are once, few, many or a class for expanded clones.

>NA|TRBJ1-6|TRBV30|NA|17
CAWSVDSGSLGDSPLHF
TGTGCCTGGAGTGTAGACTCCGGGAGTTTGGGGGATTCACCCCTCCACTTT
>NA|TRBJ1-3|TRBV4-1|NA|18
CASSQDPMTGGSGNTIYF
TGCGCCAGCAGCCAAGACCCAATGACAGGCGGCTCTGGAAACACCATATATTTT
>TRBD2|TRBJ2-3|TRBV2|NA|14
CASGGLAGADTQYF
TGTGCCAGCGGTGGACTAGCGGGAGCAGATACGCAGTATTTT
>NA|TRBJ1-2|TRBV30|NA|15
CAWSMGSADYYGYTF
TGTGCCTGGAGTATGGGTTCGGCAGACTACTATGGCTACACCTTC
>NA|TRBJ1-1|TRBV7-8|NA|12
CASSLVATEAFF
TGTGCCAGCAGCTTAGTAGCCACTGAAGCTTTCTTT
>NA|TRBJ1-1|TRBV7-3|once|15
CASSLVGGGNTEAFF
TGTGCCAGCAGCCTCGTGGGAGGGGGAAACACTGAAGCTTTCTTT
>TRBD2|TRBJ2-5|TRBV9|NA|16
CASTRLAGGGGETQYF
TGTGCCAGCACACGACTAGCGGGAGGGGGAGGAGAGACCCAGTACTTC
>NA|TRBJ1-5|TRBV10-3|NA|14
CAISGTDSNQPQHF
TGTGCCATCAGTGGGACAGATAGCAATCAGCCCCAGCATTTT
>NA|TRBJ1-5|TRBV15|NA|16
CATSREGGVGNQPQHF
TGTGCCACCAGCAGAGAAGGGGGAGTGGGCAATCAGCCCCAGCATTTT
>TRBD2|TRBJ2-5|TRBV10-3|NA|16
CAISDLAGGEGETQYF
TGTGCCATCAGTGATCTAGCGGGGGGCGAGGGGGAGACCCAGTACTTC
>NA|TRBJ2-7|TRBV2|NA|14
CASSAAGGRYEQYF
TGTGCCAGCAGTGCGGCAGGCGGGCGGTACGAGCAGTACTTC
>TRBD1|TRBJ1-5|TRBV27|NA|15
CASSFSGQGKQPQHF
TGTGCCAGCAGTTTCTCGGGACAGGGAAAGCAGCCCCAGCATTTT
>NA|TRBJ2-4|TRBV18|NA|15
CASSPPFGGGFIQYF
TGTGCCAGCTCACCACCGTTCGGGGGAGGCTTCATTCAGTACTTC
>NA|TRBJ2-6|TRBV21-1|NA|16
CASSKGQLSGANVLTF
TGTGCCAGCAGCAAAGGACAGCTCTCTGGGGCCAACGTCCTGACTTTC
>NA|TRBJ2-3|TRBV29-1|NA|12
CSVETGRNTQYF
TGCAGCGTTGAGACAGGGAGGAATACGCAGTATTTT
>NA|TRBJ2-7|TRBV13|NA|12
CASSLSTYEQYF
TGTGCCAGCAGCTTAAGCACCTACGAGCAGTACTTC
>TRBD1|TRBJ2-7|TRBV6-5|NA|16
CASSYSRDRGDYEQYF
TGTGCCAGCAGTTACTCCAGGGACAGGGGAGACTACGAGCAGTACTTC
>TRBD1|TRBJ1-2|TRBV18|NA|13
CASSRQGTYGYTF
TGTGCCAGCTCACGACAGGGGACCTATGGCTACACCTTC
>NA|TRBJ2-6|TRBV18|NA|17
CASGYKTGTSGANVLTF
TGTGCCAGCGGCTATAAGACAGGGACTTCTGGGGCCAACGTCCTGACTTTC
>NA|TRBJ1-1|TRBV18|NA|13
CASSPREQGEAFF
TGTGCCAGCTCACCAAGGGAACAGGGTGAAGCTTTCTTT
>TRBD2|TRBJ2-7|TRBV5-1|NA|18
CASRTGTSGGFPEYEQYF
TGCGCCAGCAGAACCGGGACTAGCGGGGGGTTTCCAGAGTACGAGCAGTACTTC
>TRBD2|TRBJ2-1|TRBV29-1|NA|15
CSVRTSLKGENEQFF
TGCAGCGTGAGGACTAGCCTAAAAGGAGAGAATGAGCAGTTCTTC
>NA|TRBJ1-5|TRBV6-6|few|13
CASTPGGGQPQHF
TGTGCCAGCACCCCGGGAGGAGGGCAGCCCCAGCATTTT
>TRBD2|TRBJ2-7|TRBV6-5|once|15
CASSLLAGGSYEQYF
TGTGCCAGCAGCCTACTAGCGGGAGGATCCTACGAGCAGTACTTC
>TRBD2|TRBJ2-7|TRBV5-1|few|17
CASSLAWASGSIYEQYF
TGCGCCAGCAGCTTGGCCTGGGCTAGCGGGAGTATCTACGAGCAGTACTTC
>NA|TRBJ1-6|TRBV7-2|NA|13
CASSLGPRSPLHF
TGTGCCAGCAGCTTAGGCCCCCGGTCACCCCTCCACTTT
>NA|TRBJ2-2|TRBV4-2|NA|16
CASSQEMVGEAGELFF
TGTGCCAGCAGCCAAGAGATGGTGGGAGAGGCCGGGGAGCTGTTTTTT
>TRBD1|TRBJ2-7|TRBV2|NA|12
CASIRQGHEQYF
TGTGCCAGCATAAGACAGGGACACGAGCAGTACTTC
>TRBD1|TRBJ1-1|TRBV10-3|NA|13
CAISGQQGHEAFF
TGTGCCATCAGTGGGCAACAGGGGCATGAAGCTTTCTTT
>NA|TRBJ2-2|TRBV6-1|few|14
CASSGSGEHGELFF
TGTGCCAGCAGTGGATCCGGGGAGCACGGGGAGCTGTTTTTT
>NA|TRBJ2-7|TRBV7-6|NA|13
CASSLAQGSEQYF
TGTGCCAGCAGCTTAGCCCAGGGCTCCGAGCAGTACTTC
>NA|TRBJ2-7|TRBV6-5|few|13
CASSRTASYEQYF
TGTGCCAGCAGCCGGACAGCCTCCTACGAGCAGTACTTC
>NA|TRBJ1-2|TRBV5-1|NA|13
CASSSTDYYGYTF
TGCGCCAGCAGCTCGACAGACTACTATGGCTACACCTTC
>TRBD2|TRBJ2-1|TRBV4-2|NA|16
CASSQSGTSSYNEQFF
TGTGCCAGCAGCCAATCCGGGACTAGCAGCTACAATGAGCAGTTCTTC
>NA|TRBJ1-2|TRBV11-2|NA|15
CASSLAQGNWYGYTF
TGTGCCAGCAGCTTAGCCCAGGGGAACTGGTATGGCTACACCTTC
>NA|TRBJ1-1|TRBV6-1|NA|11
CASIEGGAAFF
TGTGCCAGCATTGAGGGAGGGGCAGCTTTCTTT
>NA|TRBJ1-3|TRBV7-2|once|15
CASSSYSSSGNTIYF
TGTGCCAGCAGCTCCTACAGCAGCTCTGGAAACACCATATATTTT
>TRBD1|TRBJ2-3|TRBV30|once|15
CAWTPTGGLGDTQYF
TGTGCCTGGACTCCCACAGGGGGCTTGGGAGATACGCAGTATTTT
>NA|TRBJ1-1|TRBV9|NA|16
CASSPFPGGVNTEAFF
TGTGCCAGCAGTCCTTTCCCCGGGGGGGTGAACACTGAAGCTTTCTTT
>TRBD1|TRBJ1-2|TRBV5-1|NA|15
CASSLQGVAYYGYTF
TGCGCCAGCAGCTTGCAGGGGGTGGCCTACTATGGCTACACCTTC
>NA|TRBJ1-5|TRBV10-2|NA|14
CASRSGLSNQPQHF
TGCGCCAGCAGATCAGGGTTAAGCAATCAGCCCCAGCATTTT